These 10 T cell receptor beta chains came from one sample sequenced in a study of blood T cell repertoires in COVID-19. The assay was immunoSEQ multiplex PCR, and TCRdb's table has in-frame clones only and misses some. The sample records approximately 250,000 clones, around four fifths being singletons. Sequencing input: PBMCs or T cells enriched from blood (not recorded which). The source of these receptors is a man aged 25-45 years with acute COVID-19.

J is TRBJ2-5 and V is TRBV5-6; TRBD1 might be the D (5 bases). This CDR3 has 17 residues. Germline V CDR1 and CDR2: SGHDT, YYEEEE. V lost 3 bases and J lost 2, with 20 bases in between. The CDR3, as DNA: TGTGCCAGCAGCTCACAATTCAACAGGTTCAAGCAAGAGACCCAGTACTTC. Translation: CASSSQFNRFKQETQYF.

In its sample, this clone was seen a few times. In nucleotides, the CDR3 is TGTGCCAGCAGCGTAGATCGCGGGACCTTCTCCTACAATGAGCAGTTCTTC. Its translation is CASSVDRGTFSYNEQFF. This chain uses TRBV9 with TRBJ2-1; D is perhaps TRBD2 (6 bases). Between the trimmed V and J ends, which lost 0 bases and 0 bases, there was a span of 13 bases. This CDR3 is 17 amino acids long. The germline CDR1 and CDR2 sequences are SGDLS and YYNGEE.

The V and J genes are TRBV19 and TRBJ1-4, with 9 positions matching TRBD1. Trimming cost V 5 bases and J 7 bases; bases outside gene matches: 8. CDR1 and CDR2 from the germline V gene are LNHDA and SQIVND (reference sequence). The CDR3 runs 15 residues. Here the CDR3 DNA reads TGTGCCAGTAGTGCACAGGGGGCAGAGGGTGAAAAACTGTTTTTT. Residues: CASSAQGAEGEKLFF.

CDR3 in DNA: TGTGCTAGTGGTTTGACTAGCGGAGACTACAATGAGCAGTTCTTC. Translated: CASGLTSGDYNEQFF. This chain uses TRBV12-5 with TRBJ2-1; 8 positions match TRBD2. V lost 2 bases and J lost 3; bases outside the gene matches: 3. Germline values: CDR1 LGHNT, CDR2 FRNRAP. The CDR3 spans 15 residues.

J is TRBJ2-1 and V is TRBV24-1; 10 nucleotides line up with TRBD2. With V trimmed by 9 bases and J by 8 bases, 6 bases remained unmatched. Germline CDR1 KGHDR, CDR2 SFDVKD. This CDR3 spans 13 amino acids. The CDR3 nucleotides are TGTGCCACCGAACTAGCGGGGATGTATGAGCAGTTCTTC. It is translated as CATELAGMYEQFF.

V usage is TRBV11-2 and J usage is TRBJ1-4; 10 positions match TRBD1. J lost 7 bases, V lost 7 bases, and 6 bases had no gene match. The CDR3 length is 14 residues. CDR1 and CDR2 (germline): SGHAT, FQNNGV. CDR3 residues: CASTSGTGAEKLFF. CDR3 DNA: TGTGCCAGCACCAGCGGGACAGGGGCTGAAAAACTGTTTTTT.

This rearrangement joins TRBV4-2 to TRBJ1-4; the match to TRBD1 covers 11 bases. The CDR3 runs to 18 residues. Germline values: CDR1 LGHNA, CDR2 YNFKEQ. Trimming at V came to 6 bases and at J to 0 bases, leaving 9 bases not matched to a gene. The chain's CDR3 is CASSPSLGQGATNEKLFF. Written as DNA, the CDR3 is TGTGCCAGCAGTCCCTCCCTGGGACAGGGGGCAACTAATGAAAAACTGTTTTTT.

This chain uses TRBV7-6 with TRBJ2-1; 8 nucleotides align to TRBD1. After removal of 3 bases from V and 1 base from J, the junction contained 2 bases not matched to a gene. Germline-derived CDR1 and CDR2 are SGHVS and FNYEAQ. This CDR3 contains 15 residues. Here the CDR3 DNA reads TGTGCCAGCAGCTTGACAGGGGTATCCTACAATGAGCAGTTCTTC. It specifies CASSLTGVSYNEQFF. The full variable domain, completed using reference TRBV7-6 and TRBJ2-1, is GAGVSQSPRYKVTKRGQDVALRCDPISGHVSLYWYRQALGQGPEFLTYFNYEAQQDKSGLPNDRFSAERPEGSISTLTIQRTEQRDSAMYRCASSLTGVSYNEQFFGPGTRLTVL.

The chain links TRBV25-1 to TRBJ1-2; 8 bases line up with TRBD1. The germline V gene has CDR1 MGHDK and CDR2 SYGVNS. The CDR3 is made up of 13 amino acids. V shed 3 bases and J 12 bases; nucleotides not matched to a gene: 9. CDR3 amino acids: CASSEGRGLVHTF. DNA of the CDR3: TGTGCCAGCAGTGAGGGCAGGGGGCTTGTCCACACCTTC.

V gene TRBV10-3 combines with J gene TRBJ1-2; TRBD1 matches at 8 bases. The CDR3 is made up of 12 amino acids. Trimming at V came to 7 bases and at J to 8 bases, leaving 6 bases not matched to a gene. Germline-derived CDR1 and CDR2 are ENHRY and SYGVKD. The CDR3 DNA is TGTGCCATCATAGGACAGGGCGGCGGCTACACCTTC. Translating it yields CAIIGQGGGYTF.